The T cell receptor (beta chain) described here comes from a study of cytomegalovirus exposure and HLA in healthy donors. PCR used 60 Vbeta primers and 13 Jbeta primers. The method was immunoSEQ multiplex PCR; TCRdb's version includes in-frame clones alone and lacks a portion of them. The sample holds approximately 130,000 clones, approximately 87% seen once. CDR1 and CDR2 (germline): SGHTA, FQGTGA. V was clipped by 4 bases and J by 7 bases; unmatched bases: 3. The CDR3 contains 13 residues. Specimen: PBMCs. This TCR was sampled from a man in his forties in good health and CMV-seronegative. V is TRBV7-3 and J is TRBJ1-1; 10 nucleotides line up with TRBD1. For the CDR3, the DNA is TGTGCCAGCAGCTCAGACAGGGGGCTTGAAGCTTTCTTT. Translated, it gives CASSSDRGLEAFF.